This T cell receptor beta chain was sequenced for a study of blood T cells in healthy people across ages. Study conclusions and caveats: Per million T cells, TCR beta diversity dropped roughly linearly as age increased.

This clonotype was seen more than once but under ten times. Its antigen remains unidentified. This CDR3 spans 13 amino acids. CDR1 is KGHSH, CDR2 LQKENI, per germline. With 6 bases removed from V and 0 bases from J, the gap between germline ends came to 8 bases. PCR was performed a second time for 7 to 11 cycles using a sample-barcoded 5' primer and a J-beta primer mix. TCRdb processed the 5' RACE reads anew with MiXCR; each CDR3 protein has one entry. The sample records about 1.4 million distinct CDR3 sequences, around 55% being singletons. The sample providers were healthy Caucasian people from Russia, aged about 6 to 90.

Sequenced: blood. The sequence was collected from a young man in good health. This chain uses TRBV18 with TRBJ1-1; D remains ambiguous. CDR3 in amino acids: CASSHSVNTEAFF. As DNA, the CDR3 is TGTGCCAGCTCGCATTCAGTGAACACTGAAGCTTTCTTT.